Listed below are T cell receptor beta chains from one sample, sequenced in a study of spatial heterogeneity in lung cancer. TCRdb ran MiXCR on the 5' RACE reads and lists one entry per CDR3 protein. The sample consists of about 25,000 distinct CDR3 sequences, about 7% of them appearing once. The sequencing here drew on PBMCs, taken at surgery. Receptor source: a male donor with early-stage non-small cell lung cancer. Both conserved end residues are part of each CDR3. The order of the fields is CDR3 length, V gene, J gene, clone size, D gene, CDR3 DNA, CDR3 protein. D genes are given only for firm matches. The size entry is marked missing in some rows and otherwise reads once, few, many or a size class.

len: 17
v_gene: TRBV12-3/TRBV12-4
j_gene: TRBJ2-6
abundance: -
d_gene: TRBD1
CDR3nt: TGTGCCAGCAGTTTTGGGACAGGCCGATCTGGGGCCAGCGTCCTGACTTTC
CDR3aa: CASSFGTGRSGASVLTF

len: 12
v_gene: TRBV5-5
j_gene: TRBJ1-1
abundance: many
d_gene: TRBD1
CDR3nt: TGTGCCAGCAGACTACAGGGGGCAGCGGCTTTCTTT
CDR3aa: CASRLQGAAAFF

len: 14
v_gene: TRBV20-1
j_gene: TRBJ1-5
abundance: many
d_gene: -
CDR3nt: TGCAGTGCAACGGACACGTTTAGCAATCAGCCCCAGCATTTT
CDR3aa: CSATDTFSNQPQHF

len: 16
v_gene: TRBV30
j_gene: TRBJ2-3
abundance: medium-sized
d_gene: TRBD1
CDR3nt: TGTGCCTGGAGTGTAGCCGGACAGGGGAGGGCAGATACGCAGTATTTT
CDR3aa: CAWSVAGQGRADTQYF

len: 19
v_gene: TRBV3-1
j_gene: TRBJ2-4
abundance: many
d_gene: TRBD2
CDR3nt: TGTGCCAGCAGCCAAGAATTTCCGAGGAGCGGGAGGGATAAAAACATTCAGTACTTC
CDR3aa: CASSQEFPRSGRDKNIQYF

len: 13
v_gene: TRBV18
j_gene: TRBJ2-5
abundance: -
d_gene: -
CDR3nt: TGTGCCAGCTCACCCGGGACACGAGAGACCCAGTACTTC
CDR3aa: CASSPGTRETQYF

len: 14
v_gene: TRBV7-3
j_gene: TRBJ2-5
abundance: -
d_gene: TRBD1
CDR3nt: TGTGCCAGCAGCCCGCGGACAGGGCAAGAGACCCAGTACTTC
CDR3aa: CASSPRTGQETQYF

len: 13
v_gene: TRBV7-3
j_gene: TRBJ2-5
abundance: many
d_gene: -
CDR3nt: TGTGCCAGCAGCTTTTCCACGACGGAGACCCAGTACTTC
CDR3aa: CASSFSTTETQYF

len: 16
v_gene: TRBV12-3/TRBV12-4
j_gene: TRBJ2-5
abundance: few
d_gene: TRBD2
CDR3nt: TGTGCCAGCAGACCACTCTCGAGCGGGGGTTCGGAGACCCAGTACTTC
CDR3aa: CASRPLSSGGSETQYF

len: 14
v_gene: TRBV7-2
j_gene: TRBJ1-5
abundance: many
d_gene: TRBD1
CDR3nt: TGTGCCAGCAGCAGACCCGGGACAGGTCAGCCCCAGCATTTT
CDR3aa: CASSRPGTGQPQHF

len: 15
v_gene: TRBV6-6
j_gene: TRBJ1-5
abundance: many
d_gene: -
CDR3nt: TGTGCCAGCAGTACCAGGGGTTGGGGGGATCAGCCCCAGCATTTT
CDR3aa: CASSTRGWGDQPQHF

len: 14
v_gene: TRBV7-9
j_gene: TRBJ2-1
abundance: many
d_gene: -
CDR3nt: TGTGCCAGCGGCGATTTTGGAGGGGGCGATGAGCAGTTCTTC
CDR3aa: CASGDFGGGDEQFF

len: 17
v_gene: TRBV20-1
j_gene: TRBJ2-4
abundance: many
d_gene: -
CDR3nt: TGCAGTGCAAAGAGAGAAAGGGGTACTCTGGCCAAAAACATTCAGTACTTC
CDR3aa: CSAKRERGTLAKNIQYF

len: 13
v_gene: TRBV28
j_gene: TRBJ1-2
abundance: many
d_gene: -
CDR3nt: TGTGCCAGCAGTTTAGGGACTATCAATGGCTACACCTTC
CDR3aa: CASSLGTINGYTF

len: 14
v_gene: TRBV7-7
j_gene: TRBJ2-3
abundance: many
d_gene: -
CDR3nt: TGTGCTAGCAGCCCGATAAGGTCCTCAGATACGCAGTATTTT
CDR3aa: CASSPIRSSDTQYF

len: 11
v_gene: TRBV20-1
j_gene: TRBJ1-2
abundance: many
d_gene: -
CDR3nt: TGCAGTGCTAGAGGGGGATTAGGTCTCGCCTTC
CDR3aa: CSARGGLGLAF

len: 16
v_gene: TRBV28
j_gene: TRBJ2-6
abundance: many
d_gene: TRBD1
CDR3nt: TGTGCCAGCAGTCGACAGGGGGCCGGTGGGGCCAACGTCCTGACTTTC
CDR3aa: CASSRQGAGGANVLTF

len: 12
v_gene: TRBV6-5
j_gene: TRBJ1-1
abundance: -
d_gene: TRBD1
CDR3nt: TGTGCCAGCAGTTACGGAGGGGGCAGGGCTTTCTTT
CDR3aa: CASSYGGGRAFF

len: 13
v_gene: TRBV6-1
j_gene: TRBJ1-5
abundance: many
d_gene: -
CDR3nt: TGTGCCAGCAGAGTAGGCAGCAATCAGCCCCAGCATTTT
CDR3aa: CASRVGSNQPQHF

len: 14
v_gene: TRBV5-1
j_gene: TRBJ1-2
abundance: many
d_gene: TRBD1
CDR3nt: TGCGCCAGCAGCGCCGACAGGGCTAACTATGGCTACACCTTC
CDR3aa: CASSADRANYGYTF

len: 15
v_gene: TRBV18
j_gene: TRBJ1-1
abundance: few
d_gene: -
CDR3nt: TGTGCCAGCTCACCACGAGGACAGAGGAACACTGAAGCTTTCTTT
CDR3aa: CASSPRGQRNTEAFF

len: 16
v_gene: TRBV21-1
j_gene: TRBJ2-3
abundance: once
d_gene: -
CDR3nt: TGTGCCAGCAGCAACGGCGGGCTAGCAAGGACAGATACGCAGTATTTT
CDR3aa: CASSNGGLARTDTQYF

len: 13
v_gene: TRBV27
j_gene: TRBJ2-2
abundance: few
d_gene: -
CDR3nt: TGTGCCAGCAGTTTAGGCTACACCGGGGAGCTGTTTTTT
CDR3aa: CASSLGYTGELFF

len: 15
v_gene: TRBV15
j_gene: TRBJ2-5
abundance: many
d_gene: -
CDR3nt: TGTGCCACCAGCAGAGCCTCTAACAGGCAAGAGACCCAGTACTTC
CDR3aa: CATSRASNRQETQYF

len: 12
v_gene: TRBV7-8
j_gene: TRBJ1-1
abundance: -
d_gene: -
CDR3nt: TGTGCCAGCAACTCGGTCGGCTCTGAAGCTTTCTTT
CDR3aa: CASNSVGSEAFF

len: 12
v_gene: TRBV29-1
j_gene: TRBJ2-7
abundance: few
d_gene: -
CDR3nt: TGCAGCGTAGGGAGTAGGAACTACGAGCAGTACTTC
CDR3aa: CSVGSRNYEQYF

len: 15
v_gene: TRBV5-6
j_gene: TRBJ2-2
abundance: many
d_gene: -
CDR3nt: TGTGCCAGCAGCTTGGGGACTACCCGGCGCTGGGAGCTGTTTTTT
CDR3aa: CASSLGTTRRWELFF

len: 15
v_gene: TRBV12-3/TRBV12-4
j_gene: TRBJ1-5
abundance: -
d_gene: -
CDR3nt: TGTGCCAGCAGTTTCCTGGGATTTGAGAATCAGCCCCAGCATTTT
CDR3aa: CASSFLGFENQPQHF

len: 14
v_gene: TRBV12-3/TRBV12-4
j_gene: TRBJ2-3
abundance: -
d_gene: TRBD1
CDR3nt: TGTGCCAGCAGCCGGACAGGATCCTCGGATACGCAGTATTTT
CDR3aa: CASSRTGSSDTQYF

len: 15
v_gene: TRBV7-2
j_gene: TRBJ2-1
abundance: many
d_gene: -
CDR3nt: TGTGCCAGCAGCCAGGGGGACTCTCCCTACAATGAGCAGTTCTTC
CDR3aa: CASSQGDSPYNEQFF

len: 13
v_gene: TRBV27
j_gene: TRBJ1-5
abundance: many
d_gene: -
CDR3nt: TGTGCCAGCAGTTTTACTAGCAATCAGCCCCAGCATTTT
CDR3aa: CASSFTSNQPQHF

len: 11
v_gene: TRBV7-9
j_gene: TRBJ2-7
abundance: many
d_gene: -
CDR3nt: TGTGCCAGCAGTTCAATCTACGAGCAGTACTTC
CDR3aa: CASSSIYEQYF

len: 14
v_gene: TRBV27
j_gene: TRBJ2-5
abundance: medium-sized
d_gene: TRBD1
CDR3nt: TGTGCCAGCAGTTCCGACAGGGGGCAAGGGACCCAGTACTTC
CDR3aa: CASSSDRGQGTQYF

len: 15
v_gene: TRBV6-2/TRBV6-3
j_gene: TRBJ2-4
abundance: many
d_gene: -
CDR3nt: TGTGCCAGCAGTTACTTGGCGACAGGAGAAAACATTCAGTACTTC
CDR3aa: CASSYLATGENIQYF

len: 13
v_gene: TRBV7-9
j_gene: TRBJ2-2
abundance: -
d_gene: -
CDR3nt: TGTGCCAGCAGCTCTAGGGTCACCGGGGAGCTGTTTTTT
CDR3aa: CASSSRVTGELFF

len: 11
v_gene: TRBV20-1
j_gene: TRBJ2-1
abundance: many
d_gene: TRBD2
CDR3nt: TGCAGTGCCCCACTAGCGGGGGAGCAGTTCTTC
CDR3aa: CSAPLAGEQFF

len: 14
v_gene: TRBV3-1
j_gene: TRBJ2-2
abundance: -
d_gene: -
CDR3nt: TGTGCCAGCAGCCAAGAATCAGGGTCCGGGGAGCTGTTTTTT
CDR3aa: CASSQESGSGELFF

len: 13
v_gene: TRBV7-6
j_gene: TRBJ1-2
abundance: few
d_gene: -
CDR3nt: TGTGCCAGCAGCTTAGGCAGGGACTATGGCTACACCTTC
CDR3aa: CASSLGRDYGYTF

len: 14
v_gene: TRBV4-1
j_gene: TRBJ2-1
abundance: medium-sized
d_gene: -
CDR3nt: TGCGCCAGCAGCCAAGTGGGGGAGGTCCGAGAGCAGTTCTTC
CDR3aa: CASSQVGEVREQFF

len: 16
v_gene: TRBV3-1
j_gene: TRBJ2-1
abundance: many
d_gene: -
CDR3nt: TGTGCCAGCAGCCCCGGACAGCTGCGCTCCTACAATGAGCAGTTCTTC
CDR3aa: CASSPGQLRSYNEQFF

len: 14
v_gene: TRBV20-1
j_gene: TRBJ2-1
abundance: few
d_gene: -
CDR3nt: TGCAGTGCAGGGTCCAAAATGTGGATTAATGAGCAGTTCTTC
CDR3aa: CSAGSKMWINEQFF

len: 15
v_gene: TRBV27
j_gene: TRBJ1-5
abundance: many
d_gene: TRBD1
CDR3nt: TGTGCCAGCAGTTCCCTGGACAGGGACAATCAGCCCCAGCATTTT
CDR3aa: CASSSLDRDNQPQHF

len: 16
v_gene: TRBV20-1
j_gene: TRBJ1-5
abundance: few
d_gene: TRBD1
CDR3nt: TGCAGTGCTAGGGGACAGGGGCGAAATAGCAATCAGCCCCAGCATTTT
CDR3aa: CSARGQGRNSNQPQHF

len: 17
v_gene: TRBV20-1
j_gene: TRBJ2-3
abundance: few
d_gene: TRBD2
CDR3nt: TGCAGTGCTAGAGGCCTAATAGCGGGGGGTGGCCCGGATACGCAGTATTTT
CDR3aa: CSARGLIAGGGPDTQYF

len: 16
v_gene: TRBV2
j_gene: TRBJ2-3
abundance: many
d_gene: TRBD2
CDR3nt: TGTGCCAGCAGTGAACGGGCTAGCGGGCGCACAGATACGCAGTATTTT
CDR3aa: CASSERASGRTDTQYF

len: 15
v_gene: TRBV28
j_gene: TRBJ2-1
abundance: many
d_gene: TRBD1
CDR3nt: TGTGCCAACAGTTTATTCTCACAGGGGTACAATGAGCAGTTCTTC
CDR3aa: CANSLFSQGYNEQFF

len: 14
v_gene: TRBV15
j_gene: TRBJ1-1
abundance: few
d_gene: -
CDR3nt: TGTGCCACCGCGATGAGGCTCGGGAACACTGAAGCTTTCTTT
CDR3aa: CATAMRLGNTEAFF

len: 13
v_gene: TRBV5-1
j_gene: TRBJ2-5
abundance: many
d_gene: TRBD1
CDR3nt: TGCGCCAGCAGCTTAACAGGGGAAGAGACCCAGTACTTC
CDR3aa: CASSLTGEETQYF

len: 13
v_gene: TRBV6-5
j_gene: TRBJ1-1
abundance: -
d_gene: -
CDR3nt: TGTGCCAGCAGTTACAGGGGGAACACTGAAGCTTTCTTT
CDR3aa: CASSYRGNTEAFF

len: 12
v_gene: TRBV18
j_gene: TRBJ2-5
abundance: -
d_gene: -
CDR3nt: TGTGCCAGCTCCCCGGGCCAGGAGACCCAGTACTTC
CDR3aa: CASSPGQETQYF